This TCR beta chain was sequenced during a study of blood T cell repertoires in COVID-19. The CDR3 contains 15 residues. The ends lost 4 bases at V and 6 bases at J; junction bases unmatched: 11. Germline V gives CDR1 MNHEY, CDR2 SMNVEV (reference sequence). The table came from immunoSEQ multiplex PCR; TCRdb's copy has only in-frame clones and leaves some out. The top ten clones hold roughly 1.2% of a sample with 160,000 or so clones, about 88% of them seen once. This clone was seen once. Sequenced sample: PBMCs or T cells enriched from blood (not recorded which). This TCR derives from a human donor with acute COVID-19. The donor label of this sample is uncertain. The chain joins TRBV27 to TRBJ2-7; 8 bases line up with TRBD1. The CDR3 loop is CASSSIHRTGGEQYF. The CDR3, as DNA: TGTGCCAGCAGTTCGATACATCGAACAGGGGGCGAGCAGTACTTC.